The present TCR beta chain was sequenced within a study of regulatory T cells in long-lasting Graves disease. Time point indicated: newly diagnosed GD, antithyroid drugs for less than 3 months. The TCR library was made from RNA that had been extracted from PBMCs in TRIzol. This clonotype came up a few times. Assembly of TCR beta libraries relied on iRepertoire HTBI primers together with Arm-PCR of CDR3 regions. One entry per CDR3 protein, called by TCRdb with MiXCR from the multiplex PCR reads. This table has some 450,000 distinct CDR3 sequences, roughly 17% appearing once. With 4 bases removed from V and 1 base from J, the gap between germline ends came to 12 bases. The germline gives CDR1 MGHRA, CDR2 YSYEKL. The CDR3 length is 15 residues. These data were also filed under a second study, of T cells in Graves' hyperthyroidism and ophthalmopathy.

This sequence was found in a woman aged 25 to 39 with Graves disease. The chain couples TRBV4-1 to TRBJ2-3; tentatively, D is TRBD1 or TRBD2 (5 bases each). The material sequenced was peripheral blood mononuclear cells (PBMCs), taken at new diagnosis, from a patient treated with antithyroid drugs. DNA for the CDR3: TGCGCCAGCAGCCTTGGAATGGGACGCACAGATACGCAGTATTTT. The encoded protein is CASSLGMGRTDTQYF.